The entry below describes one TCR beta chain. The specificity of this receptor is unknown. Base qualities were left out, and no much larger clone turns up one base away. This entry comes from a study of Ad26.COV2.S vaccination and SARS-CoV-2 variants (dated by TCRdb to the early 2020s). Regarding the study in general: Donors in the vaccine arm were drawn from COV1001, a multicentre, randomized, double-blind, placebo-controlled phase I-IIa trial testing Ad26.COV2.S in healthy adults. Ad26.COV2.S was administered intramuscularly at a dose of 5x10^10 or 1x10^11 viral particles, either as one shot or as two shots given 56 days apart. TCRbeta repertoire sequencing served as the tool for gauging how specific and how broad the SARS-CoV-2-reactive T cell receptors were following Ad26.COV2.S vaccination. A total of around 32 samples were included in the TCR-sequenced set, comprising around 19 Ad26.COV2.S vaccine recipients, 5 placebo recipients and 8 SARS-CoV-2 convalescent individuals. Trial participants were randomized into five groups of five: low-dose or high-dose Ad26.COV2.S given once or twice, or placebo on both occasions. Throughout the experiments and outcome assessment, investigators stayed blinded to trial group allocation.

What the treatment or condition label conveys for this sample: around 19 received Ad26.COV2.S at low or high dose, single or two shots; about 5 received placebo; per-sample allocation not given. Repertoires of vaccine and placebo recipients were sequenced from samples collected on day 63 after the first injection. In Cohort 1b, about two dozen adults aged 18-55 years were enrolled at a single site in Boston, USA, between 29 July and 7 August 2020. As a vaccine, Ad26.COV2.S was a replication-incompetent adenovirus type 26 vector that expressed a prefusion-stabilized SARS-CoV-2 spike protein derived from the original Wuhan strain. The immunoSEQ Assay was used to sequence TCRbeta CDR3 regions. After extraction, genomic DNA underwent amplification by bias-controlled multiplex PCR, followed by high-throughput sequencing. The study's own analysis went as follows. To quantify the absolute abundance of every unique TCRbeta CDR3 region, sequences were collapsed and filtered. T cell fraction was estimated by normalization of TCRbeta template counts to usable DNA, with usable DNA being measured through amplification of reference genes present in all nucleated cells. Repertoire TCRs were annotated as SARS-CoV-2-specific by exact matching of V gene, CDR3 amino acid sequence and J gene to a known reactive TCR set. MIRA supplied the reference SARS-CoV-2 TCR set, which was filtered for enrichment in COVID-19-positive ImmuneCODE repertoires so that public or cross-reactive TCRs were removed. Using the MIRA antigens, annotated TCRs were further analysed by specific ORF or by position within an ORF. Depth was the summed frequency of annotated unique rearrangements, while breadth was defined as annotated unique rearrangements over total unique productive rearrangements. Group comparisons of TCR breadth used two-sided Wilcoxon rank-sum tests. TCRdb took over this immuneACCESS table, retaining in-frame rearrangements with V and J assigned. Such tables are incomplete; in checked studies, under half of the missing clones stem from an unresolved V gene, and the remainder is unexplained. V and J calls plus clone size are reproduced from that table; the DNA served to infer D and trimming. Within this sample are around 270,000 clones, with roughly nine tenths of them counted one time only. The ten largest make up 2.9% of the sample.

Broader findings and caveats from the paper: After vaccination, substantial breadth of spike-specific CD8+ and CD4+ T cell responses was reported. The authors noted that total T cell responses may have been underestimated by the TCR breadth and depth analyses. Vaccine and placebo recipients had similar non-spike TCR breadth, a finding consistent with the vaccine containing only spike. Comparing responses between vaccine doses or regimens was not something the study was powered to do. Ad26.COV2.S recipients had higher spike-specific TCR breadth than placebo recipients (P = 0.0014).

Based on the germline V gene, the CDR1 and CDR2 sequences are MNHEY and SVGAGI. Germline trimming amounts to 6 bases on V and 4 bases on J, with 10 as the count of junction bases outside the gene matches. The CDR3 runs 15 residues from the cysteine to the phenylalanine. Only the CDR3 part of the read is kept: 45 bases, read in frame from the first base. This receptor chain uses TRBV6-5 and TRBJ1-2, with TRBD1 matching 8 junction bases. Sequencing used peripheral blood, obtained in a trial of Ad26.COV2.S vaccine versus placebo. This clonotype originated in a person between 18 and 65 years old who received the Ad26.COV2.S COVID-19 vaccine or a placebo. For the CDR3, the sequence is CASSPPPGGSYGYTF. The nucleotide sequence is TGTGCCAGCAGCCCCCCCCCAGGGGGCAGCTATGGCTACACCTTC.